The present entry profiles one T cell receptor (beta chain) with its context. This sample is part of a study of blood T cell repertoires in COVID-19. Across the study: Material from acute and convalescent COVID-19 was sourced from the United States, Italy and Spain. In each case, the material was cDNA or gDNA derived from T cells, B-cell-depleted T cells, or PBMCs.

It was during active infection that Seattle patients were enrolled and then longitudinally followed. The table came from immunoSEQ multiplex PCR; TCRdb's copy has only in-frame clones and leaves some out. The sample contains about 87,000 clones, over 75% of which appear only once. Germline V gene lookup returns CDR1 SGHAT and CDR2 FQNNGV. Germline trimming cut 7 bases from V and 8 bases from J; bases unmatched to any gene: 12. The CDR3 runs to 15 residues. Sequencing used peripheral blood. This TCR was sampled from a woman at least 80 years old with COVID-19, enrolled during active disease. The chain uses TRBV11-2 and TRBJ1-4, with 8 bases identical to TRBD1. The CDR3 DNA reads TGTGCCAGCACCAGGGATCAGGGGGCATGGGAAAAACTGTTTTTT. Protein product: CASTRDQGAWEKLFF.